This T cell receptor (beta chain) came from a study of blood T cell repertoires in COVID-19. Using immunoSEQ multiplex PCR, the repertoire was profiled, and TCRdb retains in-frame clones only, with some absent. Of under 250,000 clones in the sample, about 91% were seen once. The ends were cut back, 0 bases at V and 1 base at J, with 15 bases in the middle. This CDR3 contains 17 residues. Germline V gives CDR1 SGHRS, CDR2 YFSETQ. The TCR sequence derives from a young man with acute or convalescent COVID-19. V is TRBV5-1 and J is TRBJ2-3; D is unclear. The sample consisted of peripheral blood. CDR3 nucleotide sequence: TGCGCCAGCAGCTTGGCCGAGGCTAATTTCCGCACAGATACGCAGTATTTT. This gives the protein CASSLAEANFRTDTQYF.